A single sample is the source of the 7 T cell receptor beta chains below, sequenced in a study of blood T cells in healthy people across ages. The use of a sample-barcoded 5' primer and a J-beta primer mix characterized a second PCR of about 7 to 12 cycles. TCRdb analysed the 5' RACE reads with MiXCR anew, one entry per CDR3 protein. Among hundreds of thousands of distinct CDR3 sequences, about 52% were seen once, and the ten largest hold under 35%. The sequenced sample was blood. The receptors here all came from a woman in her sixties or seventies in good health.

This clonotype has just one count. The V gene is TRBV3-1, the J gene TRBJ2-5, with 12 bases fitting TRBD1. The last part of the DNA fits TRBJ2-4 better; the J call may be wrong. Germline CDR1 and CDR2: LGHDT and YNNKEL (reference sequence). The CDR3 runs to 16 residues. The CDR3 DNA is TGTGCCAGCAGCCCCCGGGACAGGGGGCCAGGGAACATTCAGTACTTC. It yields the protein CASSPRDRGPGNIQYF.

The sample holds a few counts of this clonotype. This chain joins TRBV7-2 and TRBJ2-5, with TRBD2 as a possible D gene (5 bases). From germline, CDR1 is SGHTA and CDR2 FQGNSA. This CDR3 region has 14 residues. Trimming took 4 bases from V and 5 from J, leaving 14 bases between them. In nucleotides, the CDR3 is TGTGCCAGCAGCTCCCGGACTGCGCGGGAGACCCAGTACTTC. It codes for CASSSRTARETQYF. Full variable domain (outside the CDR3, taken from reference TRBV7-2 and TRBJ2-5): GAGVSQSPSNKVTEKGKDVELRCDPISGHTALYWYRQSLGQGLEFLIYFQGNSAPDKSGLPSDRFSAERTGGSVSTLTIQRTQQEDSAVYLCASSSRTARETQYFGPGTRLLVL.

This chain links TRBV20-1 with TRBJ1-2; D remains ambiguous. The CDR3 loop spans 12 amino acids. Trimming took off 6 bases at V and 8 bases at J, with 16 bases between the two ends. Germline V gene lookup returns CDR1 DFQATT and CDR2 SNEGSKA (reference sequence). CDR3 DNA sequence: TGCAGTGCCCCAGCCCGAGACGGGGGCTACACCTTC. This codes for CSAPARDGGYTF.

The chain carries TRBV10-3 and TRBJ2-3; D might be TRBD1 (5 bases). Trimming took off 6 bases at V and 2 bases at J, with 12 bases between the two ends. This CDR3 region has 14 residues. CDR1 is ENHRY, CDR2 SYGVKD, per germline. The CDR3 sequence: CAIRDSQLTDTQYF. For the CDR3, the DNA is TGTGCCATCAGAGACAGCCAACTCACAGATACGCAGTATTTT.

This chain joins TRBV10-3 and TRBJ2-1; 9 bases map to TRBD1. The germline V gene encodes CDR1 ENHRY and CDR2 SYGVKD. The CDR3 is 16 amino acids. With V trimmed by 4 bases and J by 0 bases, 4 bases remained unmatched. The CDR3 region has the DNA TGTGCCATCAGTGGGACAGGGGCTAGCTCCTACAATGAGCAGTTCTTC. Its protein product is CAISGTGASSYNEQFF.

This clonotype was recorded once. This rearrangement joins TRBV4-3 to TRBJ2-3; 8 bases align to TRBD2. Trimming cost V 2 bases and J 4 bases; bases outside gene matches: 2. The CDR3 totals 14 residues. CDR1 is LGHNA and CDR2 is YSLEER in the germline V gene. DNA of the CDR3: TGCGCCAGCAGCCAACGGGGGGGGGCAGATACGCAGTATTTT. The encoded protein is CASSQRGGADTQYF.

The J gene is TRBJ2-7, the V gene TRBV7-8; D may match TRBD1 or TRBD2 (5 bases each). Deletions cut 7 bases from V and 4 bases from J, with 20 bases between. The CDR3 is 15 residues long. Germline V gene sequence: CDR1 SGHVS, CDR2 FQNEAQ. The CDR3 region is CASNPYGAGRYEQYF. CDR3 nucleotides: TGTGCCAGCAATCCTTACGGGGCAGGGCGTTACGAGCAGTACTTC.